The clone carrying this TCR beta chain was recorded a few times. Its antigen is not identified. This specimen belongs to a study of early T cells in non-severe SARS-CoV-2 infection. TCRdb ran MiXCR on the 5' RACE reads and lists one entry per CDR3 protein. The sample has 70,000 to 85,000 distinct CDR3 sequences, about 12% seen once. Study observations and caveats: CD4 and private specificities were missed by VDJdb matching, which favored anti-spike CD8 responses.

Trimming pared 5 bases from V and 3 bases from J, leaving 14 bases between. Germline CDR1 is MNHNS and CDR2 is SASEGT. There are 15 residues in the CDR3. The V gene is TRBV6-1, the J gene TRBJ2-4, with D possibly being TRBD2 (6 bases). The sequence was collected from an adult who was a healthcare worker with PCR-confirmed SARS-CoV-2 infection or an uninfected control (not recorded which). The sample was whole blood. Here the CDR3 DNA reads TGTGCCAGCAGTCCCTGGGGGGTTAACAAAAACATTCAGTACTTC. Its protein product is CASSPWGVNKNIQYF.